Shown below are 18 T cell receptor beta chains from a single sample sequenced in a study of blood T cell repertoires in COVID-19. Measured with immunoSEQ multiplex PCR; TCRdb has only the in-frame clones, and not every one. This sample has more than 85,000 clones; approximately 83% occur once, and the top ten carry around 4%. The sequenced material came from peripheral blood. The receptors were sampled from a man in his fifties or sixties with acute or convalescent COVID-19.

The CDR3 DNA sequence: TGTGCCAGCAGTCCATTAGACACGGTGTACTACGAGCAGTACTTC. This gives the protein CASSPLDTVYYEQYF. The chain is built from TRBV28 and TRBJ2-7; D not certain. The CDR3 sequence is 15 residues long. The V and J ends lost 5 bases and 3 bases respectively, with 17 bases between them. Germline V gene lookup returns CDR1 MDHEN and CDR2 SYDVKM.

The CDR3 loop reads CASSTRDRDGYTF. In DNA form, the CDR3 reads TGTGCCAGCAGCACGAGGGACAGGGACGGCTACACCTTC. The rearrangement joins TRBV9 to TRBJ1-2, with 9 nucleotides matching TRBD1. V dropped 4 bases and J dropped 8; count of bases not matched to a gene: 6. The V gene's germline CDR1 is SGDLS and CDR2 YYNGEE. This CDR3 is built from 13 residues.

The chain links TRBV5-6 to TRBJ2-1; D might be TRBD2 (5 bases). Germline-derived CDR1 and CDR2 are SGHDT and YYEEEE. V was clipped by 4 bases and J by 0 bases, with 11 bases between them. The length of the CDR3 is 15 residues. In DNA, the CDR3 is TGTGCCAGCAGCAGGATTAGCGACTCCTACAATGAGCAGTTCTTC. Translated: CASSRISDSYNEQFF. The whole variable domain, remainder taken from reference TRBV5-6 and TRBJ2-1, is DAGVTQSPTHLIKTRGQQVTLRCSPKSGHDTVSWYQQALGQGPQFIFQYYEEEERQRGNFPDRFSGHQFPNYSSELNVNALLLGDSALYLCASSRISDSYNEQFFGPGTRLTVL.

The gene calls are TRBV13 and TRBJ1-1, with 8 bases that match TRBD1. This CDR3 contains 15 residues. After removal of 4 bases from V and 2 bases from J, the junction contained 6 bases not matched to a gene. Looked up from germline, CDR1 is PRHDT and CDR2 is FYEKMQ (reference sequence). CDR3: CASSYSTGGNTEAFF. The DNA for the CDR3 is TGTGCCAGCAGCTATTCTACAGGGGGAAACACTGAAGCTTTCTTT.

V gene TRBV14 combines with J gene TRBJ1-5, with D possibly matching TRBD1 (6 bases). Germline V CDR1 and CDR2: SGHDN, FVKESK. V was cut by 4 bases and J by 2 bases, with 6 bases left in between. CDR3 length: 13 amino acids. The DNA of the CDR3 is TGTGCCAGCAGCCGACAGGGCAATCAGCCCCAGCATTTT. Translating gives CASSRQGNQPQHF.

The J gene is TRBJ2-3, the V gene TRBV7-9; 11 nucleotides align to TRBD2. The length of the CDR3 is 15 residues. J gave up 1 base and V 5 bases, and 2 bases lay outside the gene matches. Germline V gene sequence: CDR1 SEHNR, CDR2 FQNEAQ (reference sequence). CDR3 amino acids: CASSHSGGGTDTQYF. The CDR3 DNA sequence: TGTGCCAGCAGCCATAGCGGGGGGGGCACAGATACGCAGTATTTT. The variable domain in full, with the rest retrieved from reference TRBV7-9 and TRBJ2-3, is DTGVSQNPRHKITKRGQNVTFRCDPISEHNRLYWYRQTLGQGPEFLTYFQNEAQLEKSRLLSDRFSAERPKGSFSTLEIQRTEQGDSAMYLCASSHSGGGTDTQYFGPGTRLTVL.

CDR3: CASSLAVGGTGDSYNEQFF. DNA of the CDR3: TGTGCCAGCAGCTTAGCTGTCGGGGGGACAGGGGACTCCTACAATGAGCAGTTCTTC. V gene TRBV7-3 combines with J gene TRBJ2-1; 10 bases fit TRBD1. Trimming cost V 2 bases and J 0 bases; bases outside gene matches: 10. This CDR3 spans 19 amino acids. The V gene's germline CDR1 is SGHTA and CDR2 FQGTGA.

V usage is TRBV5-6 and J usage is TRBJ1-5, with a possible D match to TRBD1 (6 bases). Germline V lookup: CDR1 SGHDT, CDR2 YYEEEE. This CDR3 spans 14 amino acids. V lost 2 bases to trimming and J lost 4 bases, with 10 bases between them. The CDR3 nucleotides are TGTGCCAGCAGCTTCGGACAGAGGAATCAGCCCCAGCATTTT. Translating gives CASSFGQRNQPQHF.

This clone was seen a few times. The chain has TRBV3-1 (or the pseudogene TRBV3-2) and TRBJ2-5; D may be TRBD2 (5 bases). The V end was cut by 2 bases, the J end by 2 bases, with 15 bases between. This CDR3 has 16 residues. CDR1 and CDR2 (germline): LGHDT, YNNKEL (reference sequence). The CDR3 protein is CASSQIRPSGQETQYF. The DNA for the CDR3 is TGTGCCAGCAGCCAAATAAGGCCCAGCGGACAAGAGACCCAGTACTTC.

This sequence joins TRBV15 and TRBJ1-2; the match to TRBD1 covers 7 bases. V gave up 4 bases and J gave up 3 bases; unmatched junction bases: 2. Germline-derived CDR1 and CDR2 are LNHNV and YYDKDF (reference sequence). There are 13 residues in the CDR3. The CDR3 DNA sequence: TGTGCCACCAGCACGGACAGGTACTATGGCTACACCTTC. Encoded protein: CATSTDRYYGYTF.

This chain uses TRBV4-1 with TRBJ2-5, with D tentatively TRBD2 (5 bases). V lost 0 bases, J lost 2 bases, and 19 bases lay in between. Germline values: CDR1 MGHRA, CDR2 YSYEKL. The CDR3 covers 18 residues. The CDR3 reads CASSQDRRAADLQETQYF. CDR3 in DNA: TGCGCCAGCAGCCAAGATAGGCGCGCAGCGGATTTACAAGAGACCCAGTACTTC.

The rearrangement joins TRBV10-1 to TRBJ1-2, with D perhaps matching TRBD1 (6 bases). The CDR3 runs to 14 residues. Germline V gene lookup returns CDR1 WNHNN and CDR2 SYGVQD (reference sequence). V was cut by 0 bases and J by 6 bases, with 11 bases left in between. CDR3 sequence: CASSESPTGNGYTF. As DNA, the CDR3 is TGCGCCAGCAGTGAGTCCCCAACAGGGAATGGCTACACCTTC.

The chain carries TRBV4-1 and TRBJ1-4, with D unclear. CDR1 and CDR2 (germline): MGHRA, YSYEKL. Trimming cost V 1 base and J 1 base, with 10 bases left between them. The CDR3 runs 16 residues. The CDR3 sequence: CASSQAGKGTNEKLFF. In nucleotides, the CDR3 is TGCGCCAGCAGCCAAGCGGGGAAGGGAACTAATGAAAAACTGTTTTTT.

V and J are TRBV3-1 (or the pseudogene TRBV3-2) and TRBJ2-4; maybe TRBD2 (5 bases). Per the germline V gene, CDR1 is LGHDT and CDR2 is YNNKEL (reference sequence). The CDR3 is made up of 14 amino acids. Trimming shortened V by 11 bases and J by 1 base, and 15 bases separated the two germline ends. DNA of the CDR3: TGTGCCCCCACCCCGGGAAGGGCCAAAAACATTCAGTACTTC. Protein sequence: CAPTPGRAKNIQYF.

The chain combines TRBV7-6 with TRBJ2-7; a weak D match, TRBD1 (5 bases). Germline V gives CDR1 SGHVS, CDR2 FNYEAQ. V lost 1 base and J lost 3, with 13 bases in between. This CDR3 spans 15 amino acids. The CDR3 region has the DNA TGTGCCAGCAGCTTAGGTGGACAAGACCTCTACGAGCAGTACTTC. It translates to CASSLGGQDLYEQYF.

The chain links TRBV15 to TRBJ2-7, with D uncertain. V lost 0 bases to trimming and J lost 2 bases, with 11 bases between them. Germline V gives CDR1 LNHNV, CDR2 YYDKDF (reference sequence). The CDR3 is made up of 15 amino acids. CDR3 sequence (DNA): TGTGCCACCAGCAGAGATCGCCCGGTACCCTACGAGCAGTACTTC. This gives the protein CATSRDRPVPYEQYF. The full variable domain, completed using reference TRBV15 and TRBJ2-7, is DAMVIQNPRYQVTQFGKPVTLSCSQTLNHNVMYWYQQKSSQAPKLLFHYYDKDFNNEADTPDNFQSRRPNTSFCFLDIRSPGLGDTAMYLCATSRDRPVPYEQYFGPGTRLTVT.

The chain uses TRBV7-6 and TRBJ2-1; D is possibly TRBD2 (6 bases). The V gene's germline CDR1 is SGHVS and CDR2 FNYEAQ. V gave up 5 bases and J gave up 9 bases, with 17 bases separating them. This CDR3 region has 14 residues. The CDR3 DNA reads TGTGCCAGCAGCCACCGGGACTCAGACGGTGAGCAGTTCTTC. It specifies CASSHRDSDGEQFF. Together with reference TRBV7-6 and TRBJ2-1, the CDR3 gives the full variable domain: GAGVSQSPRYKVTKRGQDVALRCDPISGHVSLYWYRQALGQGPEFLTYFNYEAQQDKSGLPNDRFSAERPEGSISTLTIQRTEQRDSAMYRCASSHRDSDGEQFFGPGTRLTVL.

This clone was found once. The chain uses TRBV4-1 and TRBJ2-1; tentative D call: TRBD1 (6 bases). Germline V lookup: CDR1 MGHRA, CDR2 YSYEKL. V was trimmed by 0 bases and J by 8 bases, leaving 8 bases between them. The CDR3 runs to 13 residues. The CDR3 DNA reads as TGCGCCAGCAGCCAAGATGGGGGCGATGAGCAGTTCTTC. Protein: CASSQDGGDEQFF.